The rows below give T cell receptor beta chains drawn from one sample of a study of T cell repertoires in cytomegalovirus infection. MiXCR, run by TCRdb on the reads, gives a single entry per CDR3 protein. The table records some 300,000 distinct CDR3 sequences, 9.6% of them present only once. The sequenced sample was PBMCs. The receptors derive from a human donor in good health (CMV status not recorded). Some clones in this sample may be carry-over from other donors' samples. Both conserved end residues are part of each CDR3. A D gene is named only where the DNA matches it firmly. Not all rows give a size; the values are once, few, many and, for expanded clones, a class.

CDR3 DNA: TGTGCCACCGGGGGGGGAATAGAAGCCTACAATGAGCAGTTCTTC; CDR3 protein: CATGGGIEAYNEQFF; D gene: TRBD2; J gene: TRBJ2-1; clone size: many; V gene: TRBV6-2/TRBV6-3
CDR3 DNA: TGTGCCAGCAGTGTTGAGGGGGCCAGCTCCTACAATGAGCAGTTCTTC; CDR3 protein: CASSVEGASSYNEQFF; D gene: TRBD1; J gene: TRBJ2-1; clone size: once; V gene: TRBV6-4
CDR3 DNA: TGCAGCGTTTTCGAAGTGGAGGACAGGGGTATCAGCACCCAGCATTTT; CDR3 protein: CSVFEVEDRGISTQHF; D gene: TRBD1; J gene: TRBJ1-5; clone size: many; V gene: TRBV29-1
CDR3 DNA: TGTGCCAGCAGTCAGTCTCGGACTAGCCCGAACACCGGGGAGCTGTTTTTT; CDR3 protein: CASSQSRTSPNTGELFF; D gene: TRBD2; J gene: TRBJ2-2; clone size: .; V gene: TRBV2
CDR3 DNA: TGTGCCAGCAGCCAAGCCGGGGGGAGCGATGAGCAGTTCTTC; CDR3 protein: CASSQAGGSDEQFF; D gene: TRBD2; J gene: TRBJ2-1; clone size: few; V gene: TRBV3-1
CDR3 DNA: TGTGCCAGCAGCTTGTATGACAGGGGGCAAGCACGTGGGGCCAACGTCCTGACTTTC; CDR3 protein: CASSLYDRGQARGANVLTF; D gene: TRBD1; J gene: TRBJ2-6; clone size: .; V gene: TRBV5-5
CDR3 DNA: TGTGCCAGCAGTTGGGAGGGAGGGGCCTACTACAATGAGCAGTTCTTC; CDR3 protein: CASSWEGGAYYNEQFF; D gene: TRBD2; J gene: TRBJ2-1; clone size: .; V gene: TRBV7-3
CDR3 DNA: TGTGCCAGCAGCTTCGACGGCCACGGGGAGCAGTTCTTC; CDR3 protein: CASSFDGHGEQFF; D gene: .; J gene: TRBJ2-1; clone size: many; V gene: TRBV11-1
CDR3 DNA: TGCGCCAGCAGCTTCAATCAGGGGCCTGAAGCTTTCTTT; CDR3 protein: CASSFNQGPEAFF; D gene: .; J gene: TRBJ1-1; clone size: many; V gene: TRBV5-1
CDR3 DNA: TGTGCCAGCAGCTTGCAGGGGGCAGGGGTTGAGCAGTTCTTC; CDR3 protein: CASSLQGAGVEQFF; D gene: TRBD1; J gene: TRBJ2-1; clone size: few; V gene: TRBV5-6
CDR3 DNA: TGTGCCAGCAGGGGAGGAGGTAGCGGGGACAATGAGCAGTTCTTC; CDR3 protein: CASRGGGSGDNEQFF; D gene: TRBD2; J gene: TRBJ2-1; clone size: many; V gene: TRBV28
CDR3 DNA: TGCAGTGCTAGGCCCGCGGAGGCAGGGACCGGGGAGCTGTTTTTT; CDR3 protein: CSARPAEAGTGELFF; D gene: .; J gene: TRBJ2-2; clone size: .; V gene: TRBV20-1
CDR3 DNA: TGCAGTGCAAGGGGAGAGGGGACCCAGTACTTC; CDR3 protein: CSARGEGTQYF; D gene: .; J gene: TRBJ2-5; clone size: few; V gene: TRBV20-1
CDR3 DNA: TGTGCCATCAGTGAGTCGAGGCAGGGGAACACAGATACGCAGTATTTT; CDR3 protein: CAISESRQGNTDTQYF; D gene: .; J gene: TRBJ2-3; clone size: many; V gene: TRBV10-3
CDR3 DNA: TGTGCCAGCAGTTACTCGGGGACGAGGAGCTCCTATAATTCACCCCTCCACTTT; CDR3 protein: CASSYSGTRSSYNSPLHF; D gene: .; J gene: TRBJ1-6; clone size: many; V gene: TRBV6-2/TRBV6-3
CDR3 DNA: TGTGCCAGCAGCTTAGGGACTGGACAGGGTTATTCACCCCTCCACTTT; CDR3 protein: CASSLGTGQGYSPLHF; D gene: TRBD1; J gene: TRBJ1-6; clone size: few; V gene: TRBV7-6
CDR3 DNA: TGCAGTGCTAGATCACCCCGGGACAGTGCGTTAAATGAGCAGTTCTTC; CDR3 protein: CSARSPRDSALNEQFF; D gene: TRBD1; J gene: TRBJ2-1; clone size: many; V gene: TRBV20-1
CDR3 DNA: TGTGCCAGCAGCTTATTAGGGACGGACTCCTACGAGCAGTACTTC; CDR3 protein: CASSLLGTDSYEQYF; D gene: .; J gene: TRBJ2-7; clone size: many; V gene: TRBV7-2
CDR3 DNA: TGTGCCAGCAGATATAGGACTAGCGGGGAAGAGACCCAGTACTTC; CDR3 protein: CASRYRTSGEETQYF; D gene: TRBD2; J gene: TRBJ2-5; clone size: many; V gene: TRBV7-9
CDR3 DNA: TGTGCCAGCAGCTCCTTCACGGGGGGCATATACAATGAGCAGTTCTTC; CDR3 protein: CASSSFTGGIYNEQFF; D gene: .; J gene: TRBJ2-1; clone size: many; V gene: TRBV7-2
CDR3 DNA: TGTGCCAGCAGCAACCGGGACAGGGTGGCTGAAGCTTTCTTT; CDR3 protein: CASSNRDRVAEAFF; D gene: TRBD1; J gene: TRBJ1-1; clone size: many; V gene: TRBV7-8
CDR3 DNA: TGTGCCAGCAGGGACAGGGGGAGTTACGAGCAGTACTTC; CDR3 protein: CASRDRGSYEQYF; D gene: TRBD1; J gene: TRBJ2-7; clone size: many; V gene: TRBV14
CDR3 DNA: TGCAGTGCTCCCCTTTCTGTCGGGCAGTTCTTC; CDR3 protein: CSAPLSVGQFF; D gene: .; J gene: TRBJ2-1; clone size: .; V gene: TRBV20-1